This TCR beta chain emerged from a study of vaccination effects on CD4 cells after COVID-19 (dated by TCRdb to 2022 to 2024). In terms of the full investigation: In the ViraFEST assay, PBMC were stimulated with viral peptide pools, and TCR sequencing was then used to find antigen-specific CD4+ T cell clonotypes based on their expansion. Each participant received two doses of an mRNA SARS-CoV-2 vaccine, either BNT162b2 or mRNA-1273. Two million PBMC per well were cultured in IMDM with about 5.1% human AB serum, 9 to 10 IU/ml IL-2 and gentamicin, plus 10 ug/ml peptides. SARS-CoV-2 spike-specific CD4+ TCR repertoires from before and after mRNA vaccination were compared in COVID-19 convalescent patients and in infection-naive vaccine recipients. Altogether, 10 COVID-19 convalescent patients and 4 SARS-CoV-2-naive healthy vaccine recipients made up the full study. Cultures from other donors in the study were sequenced with the Oncomine TCR Beta short-read assay on an Illumina iSeq 100.

Findings and caveats that apply to the study as a whole: Among healthy vaccine recipients, nearly all vaccine-induced clones were SARS-CoV-2 mono-reactive, and just 1 of 255 was cross-reactive with common cold coronaviruses. Clones induced by infection and clones induced by vaccination both contracted markedly at late timepoints after vaccination, which fits with T cell responses waning over time. Only a small number of convalescent patients were included, and no early post-infection timepoints were available, which limited the study.

After around ten days of culture, CD4+ T cells were isolated with the EasySep CD4+ T cell isolation kit. The absence of prior SARS-CoV-2 infection in healthy vaccine recipients was confirmed by negative nucleocapsid antibodies before and after vaccination. On days 3 and 7, half of the culture medium was replaced with fresh IL-2-containing medium. Each peptide stimulation condition was cultured in triplicate wells unless otherwise noted. Using Ficoll-Paque Plus gradient centrifugation, PBMC were separated from whole blood and then either used fresh or cryopreserved at -140C. Genomic DNA was extracted from cultured CD4+ T cells with the QIAamp micro DNA kit. Measured from the cysteine to the phenylalanine, the CDR3 is 14 residues long. The entry retains the CDR3 DNA only, 42 bases that are in frame from base 1. From the germline V gene, CDR1 is MNHEY and CDR2 is SVGAGI. V was cut back by 0 bases and J by 8 bases, leaving a gap of 8 bases between them.

Libraries were constructed by the immunoSEQ multiplex PCR assay. DNA from the cultured, isolated CD4+ T cells was subjected to TCR beta CDR3 sequencing. In the original analysis: Non-productive TCR sequences were removed and reads were trimmed to the CDR3 region, keeping CDR3s of at least 7 amino acids. The MANAFEST web app was used to identify antigen-specific clonotypes by comparing expansion in peptide wells with expansion in reference cultures. To be called positive, a clone needed expansion at FDR<0.05 compared with the reference and with all other wells, an odds ratio greater than 5, and a frequency greater than 0.1% in two replicate wells. A clonotype was defined as cross-reactive if the clonotype was significantly expanded both in SARS-CoV-2 spike wells and in at least one common cold coronavirus spike condition. Using the stringdist R package, CDR3 similarity was measured by Levenshtein distance, and unrooted trees were constructed with ape in R 3.6.1. TCRdb stores this immuneACCESS table with in-frame sequences only. Part of the clones is absent; in the studies checked, under half of the shortfall reflects unresolved V genes, and no reason is known for the rest. V, J and clone size are taken as reported in that table, and D and trimming were inferred from the DNA itself. In all, the sample holds 37,000 or so clones, and 65% to 70% of those were seen once. Of the sample, 4% to 4.5% falls within the top ten clones.

With respect to this clone: Its binding antigen is unknown. The sample holds no much larger clone one base away, and base qualities are not on file.

This clonotype was obtained from a human donor who received a COVID-19 vaccine. The sequencing here drew on CD4+ T cells from PBMCs cultured without peptide, taken before COVID-19 vaccination. The receptor chain draws on TRBV6-5 and TRBJ1-6; a tentative D call is TRBD1 (5 bases match). The CDR3 region: CASSYSPGHSPLHF. The bases are TGTGCCAGCAGTTACTCCCCGGGGCATTCACCCCTCCACTTT.